This T cell receptor (beta chain) appears in the sequencing data of a study of molecular identifiers for immune sequencing clone quantification. This clonotype was counted at least ten times. The V and J ends lost 6 bases and 4 bases, in that order; junction bases with no gene match: 4. Germline CDR1 and CDR2: PRHDT and FYEKMQ (reference sequence). This CDR3 is built from 13 residues. One entry per CDR3 protein results from TCRdb running MiXCR on the PCR reads. Counted here are 75,000 to 100,000 distinct CDR3 sequences, 15% to 20% occurring once; the ten biggest clones make up 0.7% to 0.95%. This receptor was identified in a human donor in good health. Some libraries in this study had Jurkat cell RNA spiked in. The chain combines TRBV13 with TRBJ1-1, with 8 bases identical to TRBD1. Sequenced material: naive CD8+ T cells from blood, with Jurkat cell RNA spiked in. Specified subset: FACS-sorted CD8+CD4-CCR7+CD45RA+ naive T cells. The DNA for the CDR3 is TGTGCCAGCAGTTTTACAGGGGGCACTGAAGCTTTCTTT. Amino acid sequence: CASSFTGGTEAFF.